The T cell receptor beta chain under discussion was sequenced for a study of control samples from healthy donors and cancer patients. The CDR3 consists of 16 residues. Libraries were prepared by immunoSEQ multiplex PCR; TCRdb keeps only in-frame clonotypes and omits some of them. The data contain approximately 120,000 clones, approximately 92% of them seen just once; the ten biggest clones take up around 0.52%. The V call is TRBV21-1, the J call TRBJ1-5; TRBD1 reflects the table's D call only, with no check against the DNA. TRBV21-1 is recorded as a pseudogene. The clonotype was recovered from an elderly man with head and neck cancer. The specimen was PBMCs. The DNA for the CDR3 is TGTGCCATTATGTTAAGGGGCCTTTATAGCAATCAGCCCCAGCATTTT. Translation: CAIMLRGLYSNQPQHF.